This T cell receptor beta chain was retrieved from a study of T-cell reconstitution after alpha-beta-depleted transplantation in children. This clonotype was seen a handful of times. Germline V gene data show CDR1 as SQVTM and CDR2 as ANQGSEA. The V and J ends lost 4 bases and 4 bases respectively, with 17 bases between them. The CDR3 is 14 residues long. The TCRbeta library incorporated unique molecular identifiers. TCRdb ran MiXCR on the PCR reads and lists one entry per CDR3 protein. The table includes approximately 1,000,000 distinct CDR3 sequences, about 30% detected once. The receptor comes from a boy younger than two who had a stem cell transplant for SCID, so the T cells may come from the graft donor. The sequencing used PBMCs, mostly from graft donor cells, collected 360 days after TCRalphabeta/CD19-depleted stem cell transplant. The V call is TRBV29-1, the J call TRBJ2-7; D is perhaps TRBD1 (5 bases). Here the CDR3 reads CSVGSDSHGYEQYF. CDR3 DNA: TGCAGCGTTGGTTCCGACAGTCATGGATACGAGCAGTACTTC.